The present entry profiles one TCR beta chain with its context. Its antigen remains unknown. Germline V CDR1 and CDR2: MNHNY, SVGAGI (reference sequence). The CDR3 totals 15 residues. The trim removed 0 bases at V and 5 bases at J, leaving 5 bases unmatched. This entry belongs to a study of somatic mutations in cytotoxic T cells in rheumatoid arthritis. Study-level background: Among the T-cell populations stained with V beta antibodies, some were separated by flow sorting at nearly 100% purity, including V beta1+ cells whose TCRB was sequenced.

Only in-frame clones appear in the TCRdb table, and some are missing; sequencing was by immunoSEQ multiplex PCR. The sample contains 13,000 to 15,000 clones, under 80% of which appear only once. Study findings and constraints: About an eighth of the 65 patients had a largest CD8+ clone above 20% of CD8+ cells. It was in rheumatoid arthritis patients, but not in healthy controls, that CD8+ clonality increased with age.

The gene calls are TRBV6-6 and TRBJ2-7, with 9 bases identical to TRBD2. This sequence originates from an adult with rheumatoid arthritis. The sequencing input was CD8+ T cells sorted from blood. CDR3 coding DNA: TGTGCCAGCAGTTACTCTCTAGCGGGGAATCACGAGCAGTACTTC. Translation gives CASSYSLAGNHEQYF.